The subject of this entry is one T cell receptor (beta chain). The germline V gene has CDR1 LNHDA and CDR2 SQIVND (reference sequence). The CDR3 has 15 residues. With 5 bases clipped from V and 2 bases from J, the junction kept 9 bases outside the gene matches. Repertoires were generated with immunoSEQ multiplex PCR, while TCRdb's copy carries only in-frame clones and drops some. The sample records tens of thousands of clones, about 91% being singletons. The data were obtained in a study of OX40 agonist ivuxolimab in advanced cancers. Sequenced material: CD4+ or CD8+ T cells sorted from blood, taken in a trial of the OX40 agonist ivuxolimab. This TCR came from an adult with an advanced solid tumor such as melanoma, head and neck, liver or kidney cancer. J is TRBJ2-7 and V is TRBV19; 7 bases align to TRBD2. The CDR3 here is CASSGQVAGTYEQYF. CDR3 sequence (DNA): TGTGCCAGTAGTGGCCAGGTAGCGGGTACCTACGAGCAGTACTTC. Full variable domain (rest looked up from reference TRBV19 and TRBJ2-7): DGGITQSPKYLFRKEGQNVTLSCEQNLNHDAMYWYRQDPGQGLRLIYYSQIVNDFQKGDIAEGYSVSREKKESFPLTVTSAQKNPTAFYLCASSGQVAGTYEQYFGPGTRLTVT.